What follows are 15 T cell receptor beta chains derived from one specimen sequenced in a study of T cell responses to AZD1222 COVID-19 vaccine. The protocol was immunoSEQ multiplex PCR, while the TCRdb copy is restricted to in-frame clones and leaves out a portion. The repertoire holds 130,000 or so clones, with about 85% as singletons. Sequences were derived from peripheral blood, sampled 28 days after the second AZD1222 dose. Every receptor here comes from an adult who received the AZD1222 COVID-19 vaccine.

The rearrangement uses TRBV6-6 and TRBJ1-1; 8 bases match TRBD1. The length of the CDR3 is 15 residues. With 5 bases clipped from V and 6 bases from J, the junction kept 11 bases outside the gene matches. Germline CDR1 and CDR2: MNHNY and SVGAGI (reference sequence). The CDR3: CASSVLSDRGAEAFF. The CDR3 DNA sequence: TGTGCCAGCAGTGTACTATCCGACAGGGGCGCTGAAGCTTTCTTT.

The chain uses TRBV14 and TRBJ1-2; a weak D match, TRBD1 (5 bases). There are 18 residues in the CDR3. The V end lost 2 bases, the J end lost 1 base, and 20 bases lay between the germline ends. Germline lookup yields CDR1 SGHDN and CDR2 FVKESK. The CDR3 nucleotides read TGTGCCAGCAGCCAAACCCCGTCATCCAGGGATATTAACTATGGCTACACCTTC. As protein: CASSQTPSSRDINYGYTF.

The rearrangement uses TRBV19 and TRBJ2-7; either TRBD1 or TRBD2 may fit D (5 bases each). Germline V CDR1 and CDR2: LNHDA, SQIVND (reference sequence). Trimming took off 5 bases at V and 4 bases at J, with 12 bases between the two ends. The CDR3 runs to 13 residues. The CDR3 nucleotides read TGTGCCAGTAGTCACAGGACTTTTTACGAGCAGTACTTC. Translating gives CASSHRTFYEQYF. The full variable domain, completed using reference TRBV19 and TRBJ2-7, is DGGITQSPKYLFRKEGQNVTLSCEQNLNHDAMYWYRQDPGQGLRLIYYSQIVNDFQKGDIAEGYSVSREKKESFPLTVTSAQKNPTAFYLCASSHRTFYEQYFGPGTRLTVT.

This clone was seen once. The chain employs TRBV12-3 or TRBV12-4 and TRBJ1-2; D is uncertain. Trimming stripped 3 bases from V and 6 bases from J, with 11 bases between. This CDR3 has 13 residues. The chain's CDR3 is CASSFLLGNGYTF. CDR3 nucleotide sequence: TGTGCCAGCAGTTTCTTACTGGGAAATGGCTACACCTTC.

The chain employs TRBV29-1 and TRBJ1-2; D unclear. The CDR3 covers 13 residues. The germline V gene has CDR1 SQVTM and CDR2 ANQGSEA. V lost 1 base and J lost 6, with 12 bases in between. In nucleotides, the CDR3 is TGCAGCGTTGAAGGGAAAACTCGGCATGGCTACACCTTC. Amino acids: CSVEGKTRHGYTF.

The J gene is TRBJ2-7, the V gene TRBV30, with D perhaps TRBD2 (6 bases). Germline CDR1 GTSNPN, CDR2 SVGIG (reference sequence). V lost 4 bases to trimming and J lost 2 bases, with 12 bases between them. The CDR3 is 13 residues long. DNA for the CDR3: TGTGCCTGGAACGGGGGTATCGCCTACGAGCAGTACTTC. It codes for CAWNGGIAYEQYF. Combining the CDR3 with reference TRBV30 and TRBJ2-7 gives the whole variable domain SQTIHQWPATLVQPVGSPLSLECTVEGTSNPNLYWYRQAAGRGLQLLFYSVGIGQISSEVPQNLSASRPQDRQFILSSKKLLLSDSGFYLCAWNGGIAYEQYFGPGTRLTVT.

Worth noting for this clone: This sample includes further DNA sequences coding for the same CDR3. The V gene is TRBV6-2 or TRBV6-3, the J gene TRBJ1-1, with D hard to call. Trimming took 6 bases from V and 1 from J, leaving 9 bases between them. The V gene's germline CDR1 is MNHEY and CDR2 SVGEGT. This CDR3 has 13 residues. CDR3 in amino acids: CASSLSQNTEAFF. CDR3 nucleotide sequence: TGTGCCAGCAGCCTAAGCCAGAACACTGAAGCTTTCTTT.

This rearrangement joins TRBV18 to TRBJ1-1; D uncertain. CDR3 length equals 16 residues. The germline V gene encodes CDR1 KGHSH and CDR2 LQKENI. Trimming pared 3 bases from V and 7 bases from J, leaving 21 bases between. CDR3 amino acids: CASSPLPSATLYEAFF. In DNA, the CDR3 is TGTGCCAGCTCACCGCTCCCCTCAGCCACCCTATATGAAGCTTTCTTT.

The chain links TRBV5-1 to TRBJ2-1; 10 nucleotides align to TRBD1. Germline V gene sequence: CDR1 SGHRS, CDR2 YFSETQ. The CDR3 is made up of 13 amino acids. V was pared by 4 bases and J by 10 bases, with 5 bases of the junction left unmatched. The CDR3 region is CASSPRTGGEQFF. CDR3 in DNA: TGCGCCAGCAGCCCACGGACAGGGGGGGAGCAGTTCTTC.

J is TRBJ2-7 and V is TRBV2; no clear D gene. V shed 3 bases and J shed 11 bases, with 20 bases lying between them. Looked up from germline, CDR1 is SNHLY and CDR2 is FYNNEI. This CDR3 has 14 residues. The CDR3 DNA reads TGTGCCAGCAGTGAGACTGGCGTTGTTTTAATAGAGTACTTC. Translated: CASSETGVVLIEYF.

The chain is built from TRBV3-1 (or the pseudogene TRBV3-2) and TRBJ2-3; TRBD2 aligns across 8 bases. This CDR3 is built from 17 residues. The J segment lost 2 bases and the V segment lost 2 bases, leaving 9 bases of the junction unmatched. In germline, CDR1 is LGHDT, CDR2 YNNKEL (reference sequence). CDR3 protein: CASSQMVAGRITDTQYF. The CDR3 region has the DNA TGTGCCAGCAGCCAAATGGTAGCGGGGCGGATCACAGATACGCAGTATTTT.

This chain joins TRBV5-1 and TRBJ1-4; 9 bases map to TRBD1. The CDR3 length is 17 residues. CDR1 SGHRS and CDR2 YFSETQ come from the germline V gene. V lost 0 bases to trimming and J lost 7 bases; unmatched junction nucleotides: 10. The CDR3 is CASSLGVTGGQSEKLFF. DNA for the CDR3: TGCGCCAGCAGCTTGGGGGTAACAGGGGGCCAGTCTGAAAAACTGTTTTTT.

V usage is TRBV30 and J usage is TRBJ1-5, with D unclear. V gave up 0 bases and J gave up 3 bases, with 9 bases separating them. The CDR3 is 14 amino acids. The germline V gene encodes CDR1 GTSNPN and CDR2 SVGIG (reference sequence). The CDR3 DNA reads as TGTGCCTGGAGTGTTATCGACACCAATCAGCCCCAGCATTTT. Translated: CAWSVIDTNQPQHF.

The genes are TRBV10-3 and TRBJ2-2; 7 nucleotides match TRBD2. V lost 4 bases to trimming and J lost 3 bases; unmatched junction nucleotides: 2. The CDR3 length is 14 residues. Germline loops: CDR1 ENHRY, CDR2 SYGVKD. The CDR3 reads CAISARGDTGELFF. The CDR3 DNA reads as TGTGCCATCAGTGCCCGGGGGGACACCGGGGAGCTGTTTTTT.

The chain uses TRBV3-1 (or the pseudogene TRBV3-2) and TRBJ2-3, with 15 bases identical to TRBD2. V trimming: 5 bases; J trimming: 1 base; junction bases outside the gene matches: 7. Looked up from germline, CDR1 is LGHDT and CDR2 is YNNKEL (reference sequence). The CDR3 spans 18 residues. CDR3 protein: CASSSGTSGGRGTDTQYF. The CDR3 DNA sequence: TGTGCCAGCAGCTCCGGGACTAGCGGGGGGCGAGGCACAGATACGCAGTATTTT.